One sample yielded the 21 T cell receptor beta chains listed below, sequenced in a study of response to subunit inactivated influenza vaccine. Each CDR3 protein is one row after TCRdb ran MiXCR on the RT-PCR reads. Of about 530,000 distinct CDR3 sequences listed, 10% to 15% are singletons. This material consisted of PBMCs from blood, taken on the day of vaccination. The source is a man between 50 and 59 years old who received an inactivated influenza vaccine.

This sequence joins TRBV29-1 and TRBJ2-5, with a possible D match to TRBD1 (5 bases). The V gene's germline CDR1 is SQVTM and CDR2 ANQGSEA. Trimming took 5 bases from V and 5 from J, leaving 12 bases between them. The CDR3 runs to 12 residues. The CDR3 region has the DNA TGCAGCGTTACGGACATTGAGGAGACCCAGTACTTC. It codes for CSVTDIEETQYF.

The V and J genes are TRBV12-3 or TRBV12-4 and TRBJ2-1, with 9 bases aligning to TRBD2. The CDR3 contains 15 residues. V lost 8 bases and J lost 1; bases outside the gene matches: 6. The CDR3, as DNA: TGTGCCAGCTGGGGGCGGGGGGGGTCCTACAATGAGCAGTTCTTC. This codes for CASWGRGGSYNEQFF.

The chain combines TRBV4-3 with TRBJ2-3, with 8 bases aligning to TRBD2. V was pared by 4 bases and J by 4 bases, with 7 bases of the junction left unmatched. Germline V gene data show CDR1 as LGHNA and CDR2 as YSLEER. The CDR3 length is 15 residues. The CDR3 region has the DNA TGCGCCAGCAGCCGAGTAGCGGGGAGCCCAGATACGCAGTATTTT. Its translation is CASSRVAGSPDTQYF.

The genes are TRBV10-3 and TRBJ2-2; D call uncertain. Trimming took 8 bases from V and 3 from J, leaving 13 bases between them. This CDR3 has 14 residues. Germline assignment: CDR1 ENHRY and CDR2 SYGVKD. In nucleotides, the CDR3 is TGTGCCATCCGGGCCCCCACCGACACCGGGGAGCTGTTTTTT. Its translation: CAIRAPTDTGELFF.

In its sample, this clonotype was seen many times. The genes are TRBV12-3 or TRBV12-4 and TRBJ2-2, with D tentatively TRBD1 (5 bases). The CDR3 is made up of 15 amino acids. The V end lost 3 bases, the J end lost 0 bases, and 8 bases lay between the germline ends. This CDR3 reads CASSFRTTNTGELFF. CDR3 DNA: TGTGCCAGCAGTTTCCGGACAACGAACACCGGGGAGCTGTTTTTT.

This clonotype was detected only a few times. V usage is TRBV20-1 and J usage is TRBJ1-5; D remains ambiguous. The CDR3 length is 14 residues. V gave up 0 bases and J gave up 6 bases, with 12 bases separating them. Germline values: CDR1 DFQATT, CDR2 SNEGSKA (reference sequence). Here the CDR3 reads CSARDHVPGQPQHF. CDR3 nucleotide sequence: TGCAGTGCTAGAGATCATGTCCCCGGTCAGCCCCAGCATTTT.

This clonotype was picked up a small number of times. A read error may account for a junction end that differs from germline. This chain connects TRBV14 to TRBJ2-5; maybe TRBD1 (6 bases). This CDR3 is 14 amino acids long. CDR1 and CDR2 (germline): SGHDN, FVKESK. CDR3: CASSKERGQETQYF. DNA for the CDR3: TGTGCCAGCAGCAAAGAAAGGGGGCAAGAGACCCAGTACTTC.

The chain joins TRBV10-3 to TRBJ2-3, with 9 nucleotides matching TRBD1. Unmatched junction bases numbered 10, after V lost 5 bases and J lost 10 bases. Germline V lookup: CDR1 ENHRY, CDR2 SYGVKD. The CDR3 loop spans 14 amino acids. The CDR3 nucleotides read TGTGCCATCAGTACCGGGACAGGGTTTTCTGCGCAGTATTTT. Translation: CAISTGTGFSAQYF.

This clonotype was recorded many times. The chain uses TRBV20-1 and TRBJ2-5; TRBD2 matches 12 bases. The CDR3 covers 11 residues. Germline V gene sequence: CDR1 DFQATT, CDR2 SNEGSKA (reference sequence). DNA for the CDR3: TGCGGGGGGACTAGCGGGGAGACCCAGTACTTC. This encodes CGGTSGETQYF.

In this sample, this clonotype turned up a few times. The rearrangement links TRBV30 to TRBJ2-2; perhaps TRBD2 as D (5 bases). The V end was cut by 4 bases, the J end by 5 bases, with 17 bases between. There are 15 residues in the CDR3. Germline CDR1 GTSNPN, CDR2 SVGIG (reference sequence). In DNA form, the CDR3 reads TGTGCCTGGACCCGGGGTTTGTTTGGGACCGGGGAGCTGTTTTTT. It encodes CAWTRGLFGTGELFF.

V gene TRBV19 combines with J gene TRBJ2-2; D is perhaps TRBD1 or TRBD2 (6 bases each). The CDR3 is 12 amino acids. The V and J ends lost 3 bases and 9 bases respectively, with 8 bases between them. Germline loops: CDR1 LNHDA, CDR2 SQIVND (reference sequence). The CDR3 DNA reads TGTGCCAGTAGTATCGGGGGCCGGGAGCTGTTTTTT. Translation gives CASSIGGRELFF.

This clonotype has just a few counts. V and J are TRBV5-1 and TRBJ2-1; 8 nucleotides match TRBD2. This CDR3 spans 15 amino acids. After removal of 2 bases from V and 7 bases from J, the junction contained 8 bases not matched to a gene. The germline V gene has CDR1 SGHRS and CDR2 YFSETQ. The CDR3, as DNA: TGCGCCAGCAGCTTAGGACCGGGAGGGAGTAATGAGCAGTTCTTC. It yields the protein CASSLGPGGSNEQFF.

V gene TRBV20-1 combines with J gene TRBJ2-7; 10 positions match TRBD2. Per the germline V gene, CDR1 is DFQATT and CDR2 is SNEGSKA (reference sequence). This CDR3 comprises 14 residues. With 6 bases clipped from V and 4 bases from J, the junction kept 9 bases outside the gene matches. CDR3 DNA: TGCAGTGCCCTAGGGACTAGCGAGGGTTACGAGCAGTACTTC. Its translation is CSALGTSEGYEQYF.

DNA of the CDR3: TGTGCCAGCAGTTTCCGGGACTACCTTGATAGGGGTGGCTACACCTTC. It specifies CASSFRDYLDRGGYTF. The chain links TRBV28 to TRBJ1-2; a possible D gene is TRBD1 (5 bases). Trimming took off 3 bases at V and 7 bases at J, with 21 bases between the two ends. The germline V gene encodes CDR1 MDHEN and CDR2 SYDVKM. The CDR3 length is 16 residues.

The rearrangement uses TRBV11-2 and TRBJ2-7; no reliable D call. Per germline, CDR1 SGHAT and CDR2 FQNNGV. Trimming cost V 0 bases and J 7 bases, with 10 bases left between them. The CDR3 is 13 amino acids. The CDR3 bases are TGTGCCAGCAGCTTAGATAACGTTGGGGAGCAGTACTTC. Residues: CASSLDNVGEQYF.

This clonotype showed up just a few times. The rearrangement joins TRBV2 to TRBJ2-7, with 9 bases fitting TRBD1. Trimming took 8 bases from V and 0 from J; bases not matched to a gene: 8. CDR3 length equals 15 residues. Germline V gene lookup returns CDR1 SNHLY and CDR2 FYNNEI. The CDR3 spells CASELGTGSSYEQYF. The CDR3 DNA is TGTGCCAGCGAACTCGGGACAGGGAGCTCCTACGAGCAGTACTTC.

Notes on this clonotype: One junction end disagrees with the germline gene, perhaps due to a read error. The V and J genes are TRBV7-9 and TRBJ2-3; D possibly corresponds to TRBD2 (5 bases). In germline, CDR1 is SEHNR, CDR2 FQNEAQ (reference sequence). This CDR3 region has 13 residues. CDR3 sequence reads: CAISTRVADTQYF. CDR3 DNA: TGTGCCATCAGCACTAGGGTCGCAGATACGCAGTATTTT.

This clonotype was picked up a small number of times. The V and J genes are TRBV20-1 and TRBJ1-2, with D perhaps TRBD1 (5 bases). This CDR3 region has 15 residues. V was trimmed by 4 bases and J by 5 bases, leaving 20 bases between them. Germline-derived CDR1 and CDR2 are DFQATT and SNEGSKA (reference sequence). The CDR3 sequence: CSANLDRGGWYGYTF. For the CDR3, the DNA is TGCAGTGCTAACCTCGACAGAGGTGGATGGTATGGCTACACCTTC.

This clonotype was observed a few times. The rearrangement uses TRBV11-2 and TRBJ2-1, with a tentative D call TRBD2 (6 bases). The CDR3 covers 15 residues. V was pared by 4 bases and J by 6 bases, with 16 bases between. Per germline, CDR1 SGHAT and CDR2 FQNNGV. DNA of the CDR3: TGTGCCAGCAGCTCACCGGGACTGGCGGGCAATGAGCAGTTCTTC. It yields the protein CASSSPGLAGNEQFF. The variable domain in full, with the rest retrieved from reference TRBV11-2 and TRBJ2-1, is EAGVAQSPRYKIIEKRQSVAFWCNPISGHATLYWYQQILGQGPKLLIQFQNNGVVDDSQLPKDRFSAERLKGVDSTLKIQPAKLEDSAVYLCASSSPGLAGNEQFFGPGTRLTVL.

This clonotype was counted between two and nine times. The J gene is TRBJ2-7, the V gene TRBV5-6; no definite D call. The CDR3 extends over 16 amino acids. The germline gives CDR1 SGHDT, CDR2 YYEEEE. V was cut by 2 bases and J by 0 bases, with 15 bases left in between. The CDR3 reads CASSFYPTWSSYEQYF. The CDR3 nucleotides are TGTGCCAGCAGCTTCTATCCTACCTGGAGCTCCTACGAGCAGTACTTC.

This clonotype has just a few counts. This chain links TRBV20-1 with TRBJ1-1; a weak D match, TRBD1 (5 bases). Trimming removed 0 bases from V and 1 base from J, with 9 bases in between. Germline V gene lookup returns CDR1 DFQATT and CDR2 SNEGSKA (reference sequence). The CDR3 has 14 amino acids. The CDR3 protein is CSAREARANTEAFF. CDR3 sequence (DNA): TGCAGTGCTAGAGAGGCCAGGGCGAACACTGAAGCTTTCTTT.